These T cell receptor beta chains were read from a single sample in a study of post-analysis software for immune sequencing data. MiXCR was run by TCRdb on the PCR reads, yielding one entry per CDR3 protein. This sample has around 710,000 distinct CDR3 sequences, with 35% to 55% found just once. Sequencing was done on a sample of blood. These receptors were obtained from a girl aged 5-17 years with multiple sclerosis. The CDR3 runs from the conserved cysteine through the conserved F or W. A D gene is named only where the DNA matches it firmly. Only part of the rows carry a size: once, few, many, or a class if the clone is expanded.

J gene: TRBJ2-1; clone size: .; V gene: TRBV10-3; D gene: .; CDR3 DNA: TGTGCCATCAGTGAGTCAACCGATGATCCGTTCTTC; CDR3 protein: CAISESTDDPFF
J gene: TRBJ2-3; clone size: few; V gene: TRBV27; D gene: .; CDR3 DNA: TGCGCCAGCGGCTTAGGTTGGAGCACAGATACGCAGTATTTT; CDR3 protein: CASGLGWSTDTQYF
J gene: TRBJ2-7; clone size: .; V gene: TRBV7-8; D gene: .; CDR3 DNA: TGTGCCAGCAGCACCCGACGGGGTGAGACCGGAGAGCAGTACTTC; CDR3 protein: CASSTRRGETGEQYF
J gene: TRBJ2-7; clone size: few; V gene: TRBV29-1; D gene: .; CDR3 DNA: TGCAGCGCTACGGACCGCTACGAGCAGTACTTC; CDR3 protein: CSATDRYEQYF
J gene: TRBJ2-5; clone size: .; V gene: TRBV27; D gene: .; CDR3 DNA: TGTGCCAGCAGCCCCCTGACGGCGACCCGACGTTTGGAGACCCAGTACTTC; CDR3 protein: CASSPLTATRRLETQYF
J gene: TRBJ2-1; clone size: many; V gene: TRBV12-3/TRBV12-4; D gene: .; CDR3 DNA: TGTGCCAGCAGTTTCGCCAATGAGCAGTTCTTC; CDR3 protein: CASSFANEQFF
J gene: TRBJ2-1; clone size: .; V gene: TRBV27; D gene: TRBD2; CDR3 DNA: TGTGCCAGCAGTTACCAGGCGGAGGGGAGGCTTGGCGGGAGGTATGGTGAGCAGTTCTTC; CDR3 protein: CASSYQAEGRLGGRYGEQFF
J gene: TRBJ2-7; clone size: .; V gene: TRBV7-2; D gene: TRBD1; CDR3 DNA: TGTGCCAGCAGCCCTTTTGGGGGAACAGGGGACGAGCAGTACTTC; CDR3 protein: CASSPFGGTGDEQYF
J gene: TRBJ1-5; clone size: few; V gene: TRBV20-1; D gene: TRBD1; CDR3 DNA: TGCAGTGCAAATGAGGGGGCGACGGATCAGCCCCAGCATTTT; CDR3 protein: CSANEGATDQPQHF
J gene: TRBJ1-2; clone size: .; V gene: TRBV28; D gene: .; CDR3 DNA: TGTGCCAGCGAAGCGGACATAGGCTCTGGCTACACCTTC; CDR3 protein: CASEADIGSGYTF
J gene: TRBJ2-1; clone size: .; V gene: TRBV13; D gene: .; CDR3 DNA: TGTGCCAGCAGCCAAAATACAGGGCGCACCTACAATGAGCAGTTCTTC; CDR3 protein: CASSQNTGRTYNEQFF
J gene: TRBJ2-7; clone size: few; V gene: TRBV7-9; D gene: TRBD1; CDR3 DNA: TGTGCCAGCGGGTCTGGGACAGGGTCTCTCCACGAGCAGTACTTC; CDR3 protein: CASGSGTGSLHEQYF
J gene: TRBJ2-5; clone size: few; V gene: TRBV20-1; D gene: .; CDR3 DNA: TGCAGTGCTGCGGACAGGTGGGAGGGGGCCCAAGAGACCCAGTACTTC; CDR3 protein: CSAADRWEGAQETQYF
J gene: TRBJ1-2; clone size: many; V gene: TRBV6-5; D gene: TRBD1; CDR3 DNA: TGTGCCAGCAGTTACTCCACAGGGGGTGGCTACACCTTC; CDR3 protein: CASSYSTGGGYTF
J gene: TRBJ2-1; clone size: .; V gene: TRBV4-3; D gene: .; CDR3 DNA: TGCGCCAGCAGCCAAGCTCACAGCCAGGGGTTAATCAATGAGCAGTTCTTC; CDR3 protein: CASSQAHSQGLINEQFF
J gene: TRBJ2-7; clone size: .; V gene: TRBV3-1; D gene: TRBD2; CDR3 DNA: TGTGCCAGCAGCCCGGGACCGCCGATGGGACTACCGTCCTACGAGCAGTACTTC; CDR3 protein: CASSPGPPMGLPSYEQYF
J gene: TRBJ2-3; clone size: .; V gene: TRBV28; D gene: .; CDR3 DNA: TGTGCCAGCAGTTTTCGGGGACTCCTAGATACGCAGTATTTT; CDR3 protein: CASSFRGLLDTQYF
J gene: TRBJ2-1; clone size: .; V gene: TRBV20-1; D gene: TRBD1; CDR3 DNA: TGCAGTGCTAGTCCCGGACAGGGTGTAAACAATGAGCAGTTCTTC; CDR3 protein: CSASPGQGVNNEQFF
J gene: TRBJ1-2; clone size: .; V gene: TRBV7-3; D gene: .; CDR3 DNA: TGTGCCAGCAGCTTAAATCCAGGGTCCACTGGCTACACCTTC; CDR3 protein: CASSLNPGSTGYTF
J gene: TRBJ1-3; clone size: .; V gene: TRBV20-1; D gene: .; CDR3 DNA: TGCAGTGCTCTTAACCGGGACATAGGCTCTGGAAACACCATATATTTT; CDR3 protein: CSALNRDIGSGNTIYF
J gene: TRBJ2-1; clone size: .; V gene: TRBV20-1; D gene: TRBD2; CDR3 DNA: TGCAGTGCTAGCGATGGGACTAGCGGCTACAATGAGCAGTTCTTC; CDR3 protein: CSASDGTSGYNEQFF
J gene: TRBJ2-3; clone size: .; V gene: TRBV4-3; D gene: .; CDR3 DNA: TGCGCCAGCAGCCAAGAGGGTTCCGCTAGCACAGATACGCAGTATTTT; CDR3 protein: CASSQEGSASTDTQYF
J gene: TRBJ2-5; clone size: .; V gene: TRBV24-1; D gene: .; CDR3 DNA: TGTGCCACCAGTGATTCAGCGCGTGAGCGGTACTTC; CDR3 protein: CATSDSARERYF
J gene: TRBJ2-7; clone size: .; V gene: TRBV12-3/TRBV12-4; D gene: .; CDR3 DNA: TGTGCCAGCAGCATCGCCCCCTACGAGCAGTACTTC; CDR3 protein: CASSIAPYEQYF